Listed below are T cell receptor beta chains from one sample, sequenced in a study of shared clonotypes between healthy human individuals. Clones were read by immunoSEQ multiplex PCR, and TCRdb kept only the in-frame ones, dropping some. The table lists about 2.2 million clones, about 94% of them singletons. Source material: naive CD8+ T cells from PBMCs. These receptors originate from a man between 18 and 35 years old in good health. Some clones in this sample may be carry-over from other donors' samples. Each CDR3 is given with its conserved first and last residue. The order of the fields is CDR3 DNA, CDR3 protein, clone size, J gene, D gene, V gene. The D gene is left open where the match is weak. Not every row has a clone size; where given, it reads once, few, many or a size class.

cdr3_nt: TGTGCCAGCAGCCGACTGGGCGGAGCCAGGGATACGCAGTATTTT; cdr3_aa: CASSRLGGARDTQYF; clone_size: NA; j_call: TRBJ2-3; d_call: NA; v_call: TRBV28
cdr3_nt: TGTGCCAGCAGCGTAGTGGGGGACACCAAAAACATTCAGTACTTC; cdr3_aa: CASSVVGDTKNIQYF; clone_size: NA; j_call: TRBJ2-4; d_call: NA; v_call: TRBV9
cdr3_nt: TGTGCCAGCAGTTTAAGGTCAGGGGGCATTAATGAGCAGTTCTTC; cdr3_aa: CASSLRSGGINEQFF; clone_size: NA; j_call: TRBJ2-1; d_call: TRBD1; v_call: TRBV27
cdr3_nt: TGTGCCAGCAGTGACTCTAACGGGCAGCCCCAGCATTTT; cdr3_aa: CASSDSNGQPQHF; clone_size: NA; j_call: TRBJ1-5; d_call: NA; v_call: TRBV6-4
cdr3_nt: TGTGCCAGCAGCGTAGGGGATGCTGGTCTCACTGAAGCTTTCTTT; cdr3_aa: CASSVGDAGLTEAFF; clone_size: NA; j_call: TRBJ1-1; d_call: NA; v_call: TRBV9
cdr3_nt: TGTGCCAGCAGTGATAGGACAGGGACCTACGAGCAGTACTTC; cdr3_aa: CASSDRTGTYEQYF; clone_size: NA; j_call: TRBJ2-7; d_call: TRBD1; v_call: TRBV6-1
cdr3_nt: TGTGCCAGTAGTATCGGGCTAGCGGGAGGCAGTGAGCAGTACTTC; cdr3_aa: CASSIGLAGGSEQYF; clone_size: NA; j_call: TRBJ2-7; d_call: TRBD2; v_call: TRBV19
cdr3_nt: TGTGCCAGCAGCATTAGGGGGATTAGCACAGATACGCAGTATTTT; cdr3_aa: CASSIRGISTDTQYF; clone_size: NA; j_call: TRBJ2-3; d_call: NA; v_call: TRBV28
cdr3_nt: TGTGCCAGCAGCGAGGGGACTAGCGGGAGAAACGGGGAGCTGTTTTTT; cdr3_aa: CASSEGTSGRNGELFF; clone_size: NA; j_call: TRBJ2-2; d_call: TRBD2; v_call: TRBV9
cdr3_nt: TGCGCCAGCAGCCAAACTAGCGGGACTCAGGCTGAGCAGTTCTTC; cdr3_aa: CASSQTSGTQAEQFF; clone_size: NA; j_call: TRBJ2-1; d_call: TRBD2; v_call: TRBV4-1
cdr3_nt: TGTGCCAGTAGGGTCTTACTAGCGGGAGAATCCCACAATGAGCAGTTCTTC; cdr3_aa: CASRVLLAGESHNEQFF; clone_size: NA; j_call: TRBJ2-1; d_call: TRBD2; v_call: TRBV19
cdr3_nt: TGTGCCAGCAGTTTAGGTTGGGGCTCCGGGGAGCTGTTTTTT; cdr3_aa: CASSLGWGSGELFF; clone_size: NA; j_call: TRBJ2-2; d_call: NA; v_call: TRBV28
cdr3_nt: TGCGCCAGCAGCCAAGTTCGGACCTCCCCCGAGGGGATGCGGAAACTGTTTTTT; cdr3_aa: CASSQVRTSPEGMRKLFF; clone_size: NA; j_call: TRBJ1-4; d_call: NA; v_call: TRBV4-3
cdr3_nt: TGTGCCAGCAGCATACAAGAGACCCAGTACTTC; cdr3_aa: CASSIQETQYF; clone_size: NA; j_call: TRBJ2-5; d_call: NA; v_call: TRBV7-9
cdr3_nt: TGTGCCAGCTCACCACCGAAGAAAACGGTAGGAACCGGGGAGCTGTTTTTT; cdr3_aa: CASSPPKKTVGTGELFF; clone_size: NA; j_call: TRBJ2-2; d_call: NA; v_call: TRBV18
cdr3_nt: TGCGCCAGCAGCACGGACTCTCCACTGGGGAACACTGAAGCTTTCTTT; cdr3_aa: CASSTDSPLGNTEAFF; clone_size: NA; j_call: TRBJ1-1; d_call: NA; v_call: TRBV5-1
cdr3_nt: TGTGCCAGCAGTAAGACTAGCGGGAACTCCTACAATGAGCAGTTCTTC; cdr3_aa: CASSKTSGNSYNEQFF; clone_size: NA; j_call: TRBJ2-1; d_call: TRBD2; v_call: TRBV2
cdr3_nt: TGTGCCAGCAGCTTAAGTGGAGGAGAAGCTTTCTTT; cdr3_aa: CASSLSGGEAFF; clone_size: NA; j_call: TRBJ1-1; d_call: NA; v_call: TRBV11-1
cdr3_nt: TGTGCCAGCAGCGGCCGCAGCGGTCCTAGCACAGATACGCAGTATTTT; cdr3_aa: CASSGRSGPSTDTQYF; clone_size: NA; j_call: TRBJ2-3; d_call: NA; v_call: TRBV7-2
cdr3_nt: TGTGCCATTTCATCGGGACCGTACAATGAGCAGTTCTTC; cdr3_aa: CAISSGPYNEQFF; clone_size: once; j_call: TRBJ2-1; d_call: NA; v_call: TRBV19
cdr3_nt: TGTGCCAGCAGTCTTCTAGGGGCAGGCCATTACGAGCAGTACTTC; cdr3_aa: CASSLLGAGHYEQYF; clone_size: NA; j_call: TRBJ2-7; d_call: NA; v_call: TRBV27
cdr3_nt: TGTGCCAGCAGCTTAGCCCCCGGGGGCCGCTCCTATGGCTACACCTTC; cdr3_aa: CASSLAPGGRSYGYTF; clone_size: NA; j_call: TRBJ1-2; d_call: NA; v_call: TRBV7-8
cdr3_nt: TGCAGCGCCTTCGGAGGAGGTGAAGCTTTCTTT; cdr3_aa: CSAFGGGEAFF; clone_size: few; j_call: TRBJ1-1; d_call: NA; v_call: TRBV29-1
cdr3_nt: TGTGCCAGCAGTTTTCGAATTTCACCCGGGGAGCTGTTTTTT; cdr3_aa: CASSFRISPGELFF; clone_size: NA; j_call: TRBJ2-2; d_call: NA; v_call: TRBV28